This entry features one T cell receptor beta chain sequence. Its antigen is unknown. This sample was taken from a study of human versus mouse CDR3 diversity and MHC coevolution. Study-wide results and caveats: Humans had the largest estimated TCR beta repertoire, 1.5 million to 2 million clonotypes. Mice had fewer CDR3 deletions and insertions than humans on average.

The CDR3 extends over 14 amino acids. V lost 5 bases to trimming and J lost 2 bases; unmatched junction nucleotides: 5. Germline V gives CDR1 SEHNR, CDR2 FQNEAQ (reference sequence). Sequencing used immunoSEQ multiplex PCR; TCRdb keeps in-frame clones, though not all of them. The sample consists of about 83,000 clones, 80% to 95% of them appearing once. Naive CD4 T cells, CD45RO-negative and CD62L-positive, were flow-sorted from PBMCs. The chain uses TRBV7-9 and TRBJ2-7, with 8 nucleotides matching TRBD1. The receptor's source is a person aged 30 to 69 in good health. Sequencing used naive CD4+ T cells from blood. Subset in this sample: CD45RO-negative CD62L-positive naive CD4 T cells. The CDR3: CASSAGQAPYEQYF. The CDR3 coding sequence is TGTGCCAGCAGCGCGGGACAGGCTCCCTACGAGCAGTACTTC. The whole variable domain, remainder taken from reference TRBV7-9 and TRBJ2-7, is DTGVSQNPRHKITKRGQNVTFRCDPISEHNRLYWYRQTLGQGPEFLTYFQNEAQLEKSRLLSDRFSAERPKGSFSTLEIQRTEQGDSAMYLCASSAGQAPYEQYFGPGTRLTVT.